This T cell receptor (beta chain) was sequenced for a study of T cell repertoires in aging, cancer and after chemotherapy. About the research overall: Donor ages fell into six groups from 30 or younger up to 70 or older. Study-wide results and caveats: Rebound thymic output was suggested by rising median generation probability during chemotherapy in each cancer cohort. Compared with age-matched healthy donors, untreated hematological or solid cancer patients showed higher blood TCR clonality.

The CDR3 is 17 residues long. Trimming shortened V by 0 bases and J by 5 bases, and 16 bases separated the two germline ends. Germline values: CDR1 LNHNV, CDR2 YYDKDF (reference sequence). Multiplex touch-down PCR with TRB-A/B primers amplified rearranged V-D-J TRB sequences. One entry per CDR3 protein results from TCRdb running MiXCR on the multiplex PCR reads. In the table there are about 11,000 distinct CDR3 sequences, about 24% of which are singletons. TCR beta rearrangements were amplified from peripheral blood genomic DNA. With respect to this clonotype: The target antigen is unknown.

The receptor's source is a human donor in good health. V and J are TRBV15 and TRBJ1-4; maybe TRBD1 (6 bases). Sequencing used blood. The CDR3 nucleotides read TGTGCCACCAGCAGAGATAGGGGGAGGGGGTCGAATGAAAAACTGTTTTTT. This gives the protein CATSRDRGRGSNEKLFF.